This T cell receptor beta chain was recorded in a study of T cell responses to AZD1222 COVID-19 vaccine. Measured with immunoSEQ multiplex PCR; TCRdb has only the in-frame clones, and not every one. The profile shows 150,000 to 200,000 clones, 90% to 95% of them singletons. Notes on the study in general: Clonal diversity may have been underestimated in mostly white British donors. In the spike-specific TCR repertoire, nearly half reportedly target unmutated variant regions.

For this clone: Its antigen is as yet unknown.

The CDR3 covers 15 residues. CDR1 is SGHDT, CDR2 YYEEEE, per germline. The V and J ends lost 2 bases and 2 bases, in that order; junction bases with no gene match: 2. The sample in question was peripheral blood, obtained 28 days after the second AZD1222 dose. This chain links TRBV5-6 with TRBJ2-1; 9 bases align to TRBD1. The receptor was derived from an adult who received the AZD1222 COVID-19 vaccine. DNA of the CDR3: TGTGCCAGCAGCTTCGGGACAGGGACCTACAATGAGCAGTTCTTC. Translating gives CASSFGTGTYNEQFF.